A selection of T cell receptor beta chains follows, all from one sample in a study of T cells in Graves' hyperthyroidism and ophthalmopathy. TCRdb called the multiplex PCR reads again in MiXCR, with one record for every CDR3 protein. The table records hundreds of thousands of distinct CDR3 sequences, less than 25% of them present only once. What was sequenced was blood. These receptors were obtained from a man younger than 40 with Graves' ophthalmopathy. Each CDR3 is given with its conserved first and last residue. D genes are given only for firm matches. Clone size is stated in some rows and not others, as once, few, many or a class when expanded.

clone_size,j_call,d_call,v_call,cdr3_aa,cdr3_nt
.,TRBJ2-7,TRBD2,TRBV20-1,CSATPWGSSGSVGQYF,TGCAGTGCTACCCCTTGGGGGTCTAGCGGGAGTGTCGGGCAGTACTTC
.,TRBJ2-7,TRBD1,TRBV27,CASSFLGTGIYEQYF,TGTGCCAGCAGTTTCCTCGGGACAGGGATCTACGAGCAGTACTTC
few,TRBJ2-2,TRBD2,TRBV29-1,CSVELLAGGNTGELFF,TGCAGCGTTGAATTATTAGCGGGAGGGAACACCGGGGAGCTGTTTTTT
few,TRBJ1-5,.,TRBV5-5,CASSLGGGEPQHF,TGTGCCAGCAGCTTGGGGGGCGGGGAGCCCCAGCATTTT
.,TRBJ1-5,.,TRBV4-1,CASGQVDLKPQHF,TGCGCCAGCGGCCAAGTCGACCTCAAGCCCCAGCATTTT
many,TRBJ2-1,.,TRBV28,CASSLNEQFF,TGTGCCAGCAGCTTAAATGAGCAGTTCTTC
many,TRBJ2-3,.,TRBV7-3,CASSLFGGSTDTQYF,TGTGCCAGCAGCTTATTCGGCGGTAGCACAGATACGCAGTATTTT
many,TRBJ2-1,TRBD2,TRBV5-1,CASSLELAGVDEQFF,TGCGCCAGCAGCCTAGAACTAGCGGGAGTGGATGAGCAGTTCTTC
.,TRBJ1-2,TRBD1,TRBV5-5,CASSWGDREVYGYTF,TGTGCCAGCAGCTGGGGGGACAGGGAAGTCTATGGCTACACCTTC
.,TRBJ2-7,TRBD2,TRBV3-1,CASSQDLSSGILRYEQYF,TGTGCCAGCAGCCAAGATCTGTCTAGCGGGATCCTCCGGTACGAGCAGTACTTC
.,TRBJ2-1,TRBD2,TRBV27,CASSLWGTSAHNEQFF,TGTGCCAGCAGTTTATGGGGGACTAGCGCACACAATGAGCAGTTCTTC
many,TRBJ2-7,.,TRBV18,CASSRDSWEQYF,TGTGCCAGCTCACGCGATAGTTGGGAGCAGTACTTC
many,TRBJ2-1,TRBD2,TRBV24-1,CATSEGAGESNEQFF,TGTGCCACCAGTGAGGGAGCGGGAGAGAGTAATGAGCAGTTCTTC
.,TRBJ2-7,TRBD2,TRBV7-9,CASSPSGSHEQYF,TGTGCCAGCAGCCCTAGCGGGAGTCACGAGCAGTACTTC
few,TRBJ2-7,TRBD1,TRBV6-5,CASSYKRGPYEQYF,TGTGCCAGCAGTTACAAGAGGGGGCCGTACGAGCAGTACTTC
.,TRBJ2-1,TRBD2,TRBV29-1,CSVEGFAGEGLGEQFF,TGCAGCGTTGAGGGGTTCGCGGGAGAAGGGTTAGGTGAGCAGTTCTTC
.,TRBJ2-2,TRBD2,TRBV7-2,CASSLRGGYANTGELFF,TGTGCCAGCAGCCTCCGGGGGGGCTACGCGAACACCGGGGAGCTGTTTTTT
.,TRBJ2-3,TRBD1,TRBV5-4,CASSLKQGVMTDTQYF,TGTGCCAGCAGCCTAAAACAGGGGGTTATGACAGATACGCAGTATTTT
few,TRBJ2-3,TRBD2,TRBV2,CASSSGREGGTDTQYF,TGTGCCAGCTCTAGCGGGAGGGAAGGGGGCACAGATACGCAGTATTTT
.,TRBJ2-1,.,TRBV6-1,CASSKNAGTYRLGYNEQFF,TGTGCCAGCAGTAAGAATGCCGGGACATATAGATTGGGCTACAATGAGCAGTTCTTC
few,TRBJ2-5,.,TRBV28,CASSFPFTGVETQYF,TGTGCCAGCAGTTTCCCCTTTACGGGAGTAGAGACCCAGTACTTC
many,TRBJ2-5,TRBD2,TRBV6-2/TRBV6-3,CASSYFSLAGDLETQYF,TGTGCCAGCAGTTACTTCAGTCTAGCGGGAGATTTGGAGACCCAGTACTTC
.,TRBJ1-4,TRBD1,TRBV5-1,CASSLEGTGAEKLFF,TGCGCCAGCAGCTTGGAGGGGACAGGGGCCGAAAAACTGTTTTTT
.,TRBJ2-1,TRBD2,TRBV9,CASNLAGGNEQFF,TGTGCCAGCAACCTAGCGGGAGGTAATGAGCAGTTCTTC
few,TRBJ2-3,.,TRBV3-1,CASSPSMGDPTDTQYF,TGTGCCAGCAGCCCATCCATGGGGGATCCCACAGATACGCAGTATTTT
.,TRBJ2-7,.,TRBV3-1,CASSPTPRYEQYF,TGTGCCAGCAGCCCGACCCCCCGTTACGAGCAGTACTTC
few,TRBJ2-7,.,TRBV4-1,CASSQEAEGVSYEQYF,TGCGCCAGCAGCCAAGAGGCCGAGGGGGTCTCCTACGAGCAGTACTTC
.,TRBJ1-6,.,TRBV6-1,CASSGSTGQRYNSPLHF,TGTGCCAGCAGTGGATCCACAGGGCAAAGATATAATTCACCCCTCCACTTT
.,TRBJ2-7,TRBD1,TRBV6-2/TRBV6-3,CAVNAQGVYYEQYF,TGTGCCGTCAACGCCCAGGGGGTTTACTACGAGCAGTACTTC